One and the same sample provided the 18 T cell receptor beta chains below, sequenced in a study of monozygotic twins with inflammatory bowel disease. TCRdb reworked the 5' RACE reads into one entry per CDR3 protein, no DNA. Seen in this sample are just over 300,000 distinct CDR3 sequences; the ten most common clones hold more than 4.5%. The sequenced material came from blood. The receptors come from a human donor with ulcerative colitis or Crohn's disease, or a healthy co-twin of an affected twin (not recorded which).

The chain uses TRBV6-1 and TRBJ1-3. Germline V gene lookup returns CDR1 MNHNS and CDR2 SASEGT. This CDR3 region has 13 residues. The CDR3 sequence: CASSAELGNTIYF.

This chain joins TRBV27 and TRBJ2-7; TCRdb's D gene call, TRBD2, goes unchecked for lack of DNA. CDR1 and CDR2 (germline): MNHEY, SMNVEV (reference sequence). CDR3 length: 14 amino acids. CDR3 loop: CASSLTGPSYEQYF.

The chain couples TRBV6-1 to TRBJ1-2; TCRdb indicates TRBD1, and absent DNA this call remains unverified. This CDR3 has 14 amino acids. Germline loops: CDR1 MNHNS, CDR2 SASEGT. CDR3 loop: CASRPPGPPYGYTF.

This CDR3 is CASRTSGGGNEQFF. The V and J genes are TRBV19 and TRBJ2-1; the TCRdb call, TRBD2, lacks DNA for checking. CDR1 and CDR2 (germline): LNHDA, SQIVND (reference sequence). The CDR3 spans 14 residues.

The rearrangement uses TRBV20-1 and TRBJ2-3. The CDR3 contains 15 residues. CDR1 is DFQATT, CDR2 SNEGSKA, per germline (reference sequence). The CDR3 reads CSARETASSTDTQYF.

The rearrangement links TRBV4-3 to TRBJ2-5. Germline V gene lookup returns CDR1 LGHNA and CDR2 YSLEER. CDR3 length: 15 amino acids. The CDR3: CASSQDHPGRETQYF.

The chain employs TRBV27 and TRBJ1-1; TCRdb names TRBD1, which stays unverified in the absence of DNA. The CDR3 length is 18 residues. Germline CDR1 reads MNHEY; CDR2 reads SMNVEV (reference sequence). The chain's CDR3 is CASSLKGTAGTTNTEAFF.

This chain joins TRBV29-1 and TRBJ2-5; TCRdb indicates TRBD1, and absent DNA this call remains unverified. This CDR3 is built from 14 residues. Germline V gene data show CDR1 as SQVTM and CDR2 as ANQGSEA. Here the CDR3 reads CSIGQGANQETQYF.

This chain uses TRBV28 with TRBJ2-3; the TCRdb D gene call, TRBD1, has no DNA to confirm it. Germline CDR1 is MDHEN and CDR2 is SYDVKM. CDR3 length: 11 amino acids. CDR3 protein: CVVTGTDTQYF. The full variable domain, in which reference TRBV28 and TRBJ2-3 provide the parts outside the CDR3, is DVKVTQSSRYLVKRTGEKVFLECVQDMDHENMFWYRQDPGLGLRLIYFSYDVKMKEKGDIPEGYSVSREKKERFSLILESASTNQTSMYLCVVTGTDTQYFGPGTRLTVL.

The rearrangement links TRBV3-1 to TRBJ2-7. Germline CDR1 LGHDT, CDR2 YNNKEL (reference sequence). This CDR3 contains 15 residues. The CDR3: CASSQAVGVFSEQYF.

The chain carries TRBV12-3 or TRBV12-4 and TRBJ2-4; TCRdb calls TRBD1, which cannot be checked without DNA. The CDR3 runs to 16 residues. The CDR3 sequence: CASTMGQGGAKNIQYF.

This sequence joins TRBV6-1 and TRBJ2-3; the D call of TRBD1 rests on TCRdb alone, since no DNA is present to check it. CDR3 length: 16 amino acids. In germline, CDR1 is MNHNS, CDR2 SASEGT. The CDR3 is CASSPPSGGAPDTQYF.

The CDR3 reads CASSFRTGNTGELFF. The V and J genes are TRBV7-2 and TRBJ2-2; TCRdb lists TRBD1, though no DNA is available to test this call. The CDR3 has 15 amino acids. Germline V lookup: CDR1 SGHTA, CDR2 FQGNSA.

J is TRBJ1-3 and V is TRBV13; TCRdb names TRBD1, which stays unverified in the absence of DNA. The CDR3 loop spans 12 amino acids. Germline V gives CDR1 PRHDT, CDR2 FYEKMQ (reference sequence). The CDR3 region is CASSSGGYTIYF.

V gene TRBV12-3 or TRBV12-4 combines with J gene TRBJ2-1. There are 12 residues in the CDR3. CDR3 residues: CASSLFPNEQFF.

CDR3 region: CASSLRLAGENSYEQYF. The J gene is TRBJ2-7, the V gene TRBV5-1; the D gene TCRdb calls, TRBD2, cannot be checked with no DNA. Per the germline V gene, CDR1 is SGHRS and CDR2 is YFSETQ. The CDR3 has 17 residues.

The rearrangement uses TRBV12-3 or TRBV12-4 and TRBJ2-5; lacking DNA, the TRBD1 call made by TCRdb goes unchecked. This CDR3 region has 13 residues. The CDR3 spells CASSLQGSETQYF.

This rearrangement joins TRBV7-2 to TRBJ1-6; the TCRdb call, TRBD1, lacks DNA for checking. This CDR3 spans 15 amino acids. Germline loops: CDR1 SGHTA, CDR2 FQGNSA. This CDR3 reads CASNPESSYNSPLHF. Together with reference TRBV7-2 and TRBJ1-6, the CDR3 gives the full variable domain: GAGVSQSPSNKVTEKGKDVELRCDPISGHTALYWYRQSLGQGLEFLIYFQGNSAPDKSGLPSDRFSAERTGGSVSTLTIQRTQQEDSAVYLCASNPESSYNSPLHFGNGTRLTVT.